This TCR beta chain comes out of a study of STAT5B mutations in CD4+ large granular lymphocyte leukemia. Sequencing used immunoSEQ multiplex PCR; TCRdb keeps in-frame clones, though not all of them. The sample comprises 40,000 to 55,000 clones, about 86% of which are singletons, and 2.6% rests with the top ten. Trimming left V 0 bases short and J 4 bases short, with 15 bases between. CDR1 is GTSNPN, CDR2 SVGIG, per germline (reference sequence). The CDR3 totals 15 residues. Regarding the study as a whole: CD4-sorted patient repertoires seemed more clonal than healthy CD4+ repertoires.

With regard to this clone: Antigen: not known.

The V call is TRBV30, the J call TRBJ1-1; no reliable D call. The sample taken for sequencing was CD4+ T cells from blood buffy coats. The clonotype comes from a human donor in good health. The CDR3 DNA reads TGTGCCTGGAGTGTACTTTCAGTTGCCCCCACTGAAGCTTTCTTT. It is translated as CAWSVLSVAPTEAFF.